These 29 T cell receptor beta chains share one sample of origin, sequenced in a study of T cell repertoires in cytomegalovirus infection. TCRdb reanalysed the reads using MiXCR and keeps one entry per CDR3 protein. The sample includes some 800,000 distinct CDR3 sequences, 32% of them seen just once. What these receptors recognize is not known. The source was cultured CD8+ T cells from PBMCs, collected from culture after CMV antigen stimulation. All receptors come from a human donor in good health (CMV status not recorded). Some clones in this sample may be carry-over from other donors' samples.

This clonotype was seen at least ten times. This chain joins TRBV9 and TRBJ2-7, with D tentatively TRBD2 (6 bases). The CDR3 has 16 amino acids. The germline V gene has CDR1 SGDLS and CDR2 YYNGEE. Trimming removed 0 bases from V and 2 bases from J, with 15 bases in between. The CDR3 nucleotides are TGTGCCAGCAGCGTAGATCGGAGGGGTAGTCCCTACGAGCAGTACTTC. This translates into CASSVDRRGSPYEQYF.

This clonotype occurred many times. This chain uses TRBV7-6 with TRBJ2-1; no clear D gene. The V end lost 5 bases, the J end lost 5 bases, and 7 bases lay between the germline ends. Germline lookup yields CDR1 SGHVS and CDR2 FNYEAQ. This CDR3 spans 12 amino acids. CDR3 residues: CASSREDNEQFF. As DNA, the CDR3 is TGTGCCAGCAGCCGAGAGGACAATGAGCAGTTCTTC.

The table lists this clonotype with a few counts. The rearrangement joins TRBV7-8 to TRBJ1-1; TRBD1 might be the D (5 bases). This CDR3 has 12 amino acids. Looked up from germline, CDR1 is SGHVS and CDR2 is FQNEAQ. V lost 5 bases, J lost 6 bases, and 10 bases lay in between. The CDR3 DNA sequence: TGTGCCAGCAGCGGGGGTCGTCCTGAAGCTTTCTTT. Translation gives CASSGGRPEAFF.

The chain employs TRBV4-1 and TRBJ2-1, with D hard to call. Germline CDR1 is MGHRA and CDR2 is YSYEKL. The CDR3 is 12 residues long. V lost 2 bases, J lost 8 bases, and 7 bases lay in between. In nucleotides, the CDR3 is TGCGCCAGCAGCCAACGGGCGCATGAGCAGTTCTTC. Translating gives CASSQRAHEQFF.

The chain has TRBV11-2 and TRBJ1-1; TRBD1 might be the D (5 bases). Per germline, CDR1 SGHAT and CDR2 FQNNGV. V lost 5 bases and J 1 base, leaving 14 bases between the germline ends. The CDR3 contains 15 residues. CDR3: CASSEHSGTNTEAFF. The CDR3 nucleotides read TGTGCCAGCAGCGAACACAGCGGGACGAACACTGAAGCTTTCTTT.

The chain is built from TRBV28 and TRBJ2-4; 9 bases align to TRBD1. The CDR3 is 16 residues long. Germline V lookup: CDR1 MDHEN, CDR2 SYDVKM. The junction had 9 bases not matched to a gene; V was cut back by 3 bases and J by 6 bases. CDR3 sequence: CASSLGQGGFGNIQYF. DNA of the CDR3: TGTGCCAGCAGTTTGGGACAGGGCGGTTTCGGAAACATTCAGTACTTC.

The rearrangement joins TRBV6-2 or TRBV6-3 to TRBJ2-1; a weak D match, TRBD2 (6 bases). Trimming removed 8 bases from V and 5 bases from J, with 10 bases in between. This CDR3 spans 12 amino acids. The germline V gene has CDR1 MNHEY and CDR2 SVGEGT. The CDR3 loop reads CASGTSHNEQFF. The CDR3 DNA sequence: TGTGCCAGCGGGACTTCCCACAATGAGCAGTTCTTC.

CDR3 in amino acids: CASSRNPLTSGGTNTGELFF. The CDR3 coding sequence is TGTGCCAGCAGCCGCAACCCCCTGACTAGCGGGGGGACGAACACCGGGGAGCTGTTTTTT. The chain is built from TRBV3-1 and TRBJ2-2; 13 nucleotides line up with TRBD2. Per germline, CDR1 LGHDT and CDR2 YNNKEL (reference sequence). V dropped 4 bases and J dropped 0; count of bases not matched to a gene: 11. This CDR3 spans 20 amino acids.

CDR3 DNA: TGTGCCAGCAGTTACTCCCCCATAGCCTCACCCCTCCACTTT. It translates to CASSYSPIASPLHF. The chain recombines TRBV6-5 with TRBJ1-6; D remains ambiguous. Germline CDR1 and CDR2: MNHEY and SVGAGI. The CDR3 has 14 residues. Trimming cost V 0 bases and J 10 bases, with 10 bases left between them.

This clonotype appeared a single time. The chain couples TRBV19 to TRBJ1-2, with D uncertain. Germline CDR1 LNHDA, CDR2 SQIVND (reference sequence). The V and J ends lost 3 bases and 2 bases respectively, with 10 bases between them. The CDR3 totals 14 residues. Here the CDR3 reads CASSMGLQNYGYTF. The CDR3 DNA follows: TGTGCCAGTAGTATGGGATTGCAGAACTATGGCTACACCTTC.

The rearrangement joins TRBV13 to TRBJ2-4; D is unresolved. Germline lookup yields CDR1 PRHDT and CDR2 FYEKMQ (reference sequence). V lost 1 base, J lost 2 bases, and 3 bases lay in between. The CDR3 contains 13 residues. The chain's CDR3 is CASSLETKNIQYF. CDR3 DNA sequence: TGTGCCAGCAGCTTAGAAACCAAAAACATTCAGTACTTC.

This clonotype has a handful of counts. The chain has TRBV10-2 and TRBJ1-1; no clear D gene. The CDR3 loop spans 14 amino acids. The germline gives CDR1 WSHSY, CDR2 SAAADI. V gave up 4 bases and J gave up 1 base, with 10 bases separating them. CDR3 bases: TGCGCCAGCAGTGCTTCAGAACGGAACACTGAAGCTTTCTTT. Protein product: CASSASERNTEAFF.

The chain is built from TRBV20-1 and TRBJ1-4; D is unclear. The CDR3 runs 13 residues. Germline V lookup: CDR1 DFQATT, CDR2 SNEGSKA (reference sequence). V lost 1 base to trimming and J lost 0 bases, with 3 bases between them. The CDR3 nucleotides read TGCAGTGCTAGAGTCCCAACTAATGAAAAACTGTTTTTT. Its translation is CSARVPTNEKLFF.

This chain uses TRBV27 with TRBJ1-6, with D maybe TRBD1 (6 bases). The V gene lost 3 bases and the J gene lost 15 bases, with 9 bases spanning the gap. Germline V lookup: CDR1 MNHEY, CDR2 SMNVEV (reference sequence). The CDR3 sequence is 11 residues long. The CDR3 region has the DNA TGTGCCAGCAGTTTGGGACACCTCCTCCACTTT. Translating gives CASSLGHLLHF.

This clonotype was counted only a few times. The J gene is TRBJ1-2, the V gene TRBV7-9; TRBD1 agrees at 8 bases. V was clipped by 4 bases and J by 2 bases; unmatched bases: 6. The CDR3 length is 15 residues. CDR1 is SEHNR, CDR2 FQNEAQ, per germline (reference sequence). The CDR3 protein is CASSSTDRVNYGYTF. The CDR3 DNA is TGTGCCAGCAGCTCGACGGACAGGGTGAACTATGGCTACACCTTC.

The table lists this clonotype with a few counts. The rearrangement joins TRBV6-1 to TRBJ2-7, with a weak D call TRBD1 (6 bases). The CDR3 contains 16 residues. Germline CDR1 MNHNS, CDR2 SASEGT. Trimming took off 3 bases at V and 3 bases at J, with 18 bases between the two ends. In DNA, the CDR3 is TGTGCCAGCAGTGAGGGGGCTGTGGACGGATTCTACGAGCAGTACTTC. Translating gives CASSEGAVDGFYEQYF.

This clonotype was seen ten or more times. This chain connects TRBV7-6 to TRBJ1-5; TRBD1 might be the D (5 bases). The V gene lost 5 bases and the J gene lost 3 bases, with 14 bases spanning the gap. The CDR3 contains 15 residues. CDR1 SGHVS and CDR2 FNYEAQ come from the germline V gene. The CDR3 DNA reads TGTGCCAGCAGCGCGACGGCAGGGCTCAATCAGCCCCAGCATTTT. It encodes CASSATAGLNQPQHF.

Ten or more counts support this clonotype. The rearrangement uses TRBV5-1 and TRBJ1-5; no reliable D call. The CDR3 spans 14 residues. Germline lookup yields CDR1 SGHRS and CDR2 YFSETQ. The V and J ends lost 0 bases and 3 bases respectively, with 7 bases between them. CDR3 amino acids: CASSLDGVNQPQHF. In DNA, the CDR3 is TGCGCCAGCAGCTTGGATGGGGTCAATCAGCCCCAGCATTTT.

The rearrangement links TRBV6-2 or TRBV6-3 to TRBJ1-1; 7 nucleotides agree with TRBD1. The CDR3 is made up of 14 amino acids. V gave up 10 bases and J gave up 2 bases; unmatched junction bases: 10. Germline lookup yields CDR1 MNHEY and CDR2 SVGEGT. The CDR3 region has the DNA TGTGCCACCCGGACAGGAGGACTAAACACTGAAGCTTTCTTT. Its translation: CATRTGGLNTEAFF.

The chain combines TRBV28 with TRBJ1-5; D call uncertain. CDR1 and CDR2 (germline): MDHEN, SYDVKM. Trimming cost V 3 bases and J 6 bases, with 15 bases left between them. CDR3 length: 15 residues. The CDR3 sequence: CASSLVGYPPQPQHF. CDR3 nucleotides: TGTGCCAGCAGTTTGGTAGGATATCCGCCTCAGCCCCAGCATTTT.

This clonotype was seen more than once but under ten times. V gene TRBV10-2 combines with J gene TRBJ2-5; TRBD1 aligns across 8 bases. Germline V gene sequence: CDR1 WSHSY, CDR2 SAAADI. The CDR3 runs 16 residues. The J segment lost 5 bases and the V segment lost 2 bases, leaving 10 bases of the junction unmatched. The CDR3 region has the DNA TGCGCCAGCAGTGAGCTCGGACAGGGCGTAGAGGAGACCCAGTACTTC. Protein product: CASSELGQGVEETQYF.

This rearrangement joins TRBV19 to TRBJ2-7; the D gene could be TRBD1 or TRBD2 (5 bases each). The CDR3 has 13 residues. The germline V gene has CDR1 LNHDA and CDR2 SQIVND (reference sequence). V shed 5 bases and J shed 4 bases, with 12 bases lying between them. The CDR3, as DNA: TGTGCCAGTAGTTCGGGGCATTGGTACGAGCAGTACTTC. Encoded protein: CASSSGHWYEQYF.

The genes are TRBV7-1 and TRBJ1-1; 7 positions match TRBD1. TRBV7-1 falls under the ORF class, with uncertain function. CDR3 size: 12 residues. V was clipped by 6 bases and J by 7 bases; unmatched bases: 5. CDR3 nucleotides: TGTGCCAGCAGAATTGGGACAGTTGAAGCTTTCTTT. Its translation: CASRIGTVEAFF.

This sequence joins TRBV6-2 or TRBV6-3 and TRBJ2-1, with 9 bases fitting TRBD1. J lost 8 bases, V lost 2 bases, and 13 bases had no gene match. This CDR3 has 17 amino acids. Germline assignment: CDR1 MNHEY and CDR2 SVGEGT. CDR3 loop: CASSYRTGVPVQHEQFF. CDR3 coding DNA: TGTGCCAGCAGTTACCGGACAGGGGTTCCCGTTCAGCATGAGCAGTTCTTC.

The CDR3 sequence is CASSKGGGGTVYEQYF. In DNA form, the CDR3 reads TGTGCCAGTAGTAAGGGAGGCGGGGGGACAGTTTACGAGCAGTACTTC. The chain links TRBV19 to TRBJ2-7, with D tentatively TRBD2 (8 bases). This CDR3 region has 16 residues. Between the trimmed V and J ends, which lost 4 bases and 4 bases, there was a span of 20 bases. Looked up from germline, CDR1 is LNHDA and CDR2 is SQIVND (reference sequence).

This clonotype was found a few times. The chain is built from TRBV7-6 and TRBJ1-1; a weak D match, TRBD1 (6 bases). Germline assignment: CDR1 SGHVS and CDR2 FNYEAQ. V dropped 1 base and J dropped 0 bases, with 15 bases sitting between them. The CDR3 consists of 17 residues. CDR3 region: CASSLVKPGHMNTEAFF. The DNA of the CDR3 is TGTGCCAGCAGCTTAGTCAAGCCGGGACACATGAACACTGAAGCTTTCTTT.

This chain connects TRBV7-9 to TRBJ2-7; D gene unclear. The length of the CDR3 is 13 residues. V lost 5 bases and J lost 1, with 9 bases in between. Per the germline V gene, CDR1 is SEHNR and CDR2 is FQNEAQ (reference sequence). The CDR3 DNA follows: TGTGCCAGCAGCCGCCCTGGGTCCTACGAGCAGTACGTC. Translation: CASSRPGSYEQYV.

This chain joins TRBV5-4 and TRBJ2-7, with TRBD1 identical over 7 bases. This CDR3 is 15 amino acids long. V shed 3 bases, J shed 0 bases, and the junction held 6 bases outside the gene matches. Germline assignment: CDR1 SGHNT and CDR2 YYREEE (reference sequence). CDR3 in amino acids: CASSSGQARSYEQYF. The CDR3 nucleotides read TGTGCCAGCAGCTCAGGACAGGCGCGCTCCTACGAGCAGTACTTC.

This clonotype was found a few times. The rearrangement links TRBV7-8 to TRBJ2-7; D may be TRBD2 (6 bases). V was pared by 6 bases and J by 2 bases, with 17 bases between. The CDR3 covers 15 residues. Germline CDR1 reads SGHVS; CDR2 reads FQNEAQ. As DNA, the CDR3 is TGTGCCAGCAGTTACCCCGGGAGTCCCCCCTACGAGCAGTACGTC. Its translation: CASSYPGSPPYEQYV.